Listed below are T cell receptor beta chains from one sample, sequenced in a study of blood T cell repertoires in COVID-19. Here immunoSEQ multiplex PCR was the method, and the copy in TCRdb shows in-frame clones only, minus some. The sample yields more than 150,000 clones, around 85% seen once. Sequencing used peripheral blood. The receptors come from a man aged 45 to 65 who had recovered from COVID-19. CDR3s include the opening cysteine and the closing phenylalanine or tryptophan. A D gene is named only where the DNA matches it firmly. Not every row has a clone size; where given, it reads once, few, many or a size class.

d_call j_call v_call clone_size cdr3_nt cdr3_aa
TRBD1 TRBJ1-3 TRBV7-9 NA TGTGCCAGCAGCCGGGACAGGGGCCCGACTTCTTTT CASSRDRGPTSF
TRBD1 TRBJ1-1 TRBV19 few TGTGCCAGTAGCAGGGACAGGGGGCTGACTGAAGCTTTCTTT CASSRDRGLTEAFF
TRBD1 TRBJ2-3 TRBV6-6 NA TGTGCCAGCCGACCTTCGACAGGGCAGGGCACAGATACGCAGTATTTT CASRPSTGQGTDTQYF
NA TRBJ2-5 TRBV3-1/TRBV3-2 once TGTGCCAGCAGCCAAGATCTGACCCTAGTCACCATGGAGACCCAGTACTTC CASSQDLTLVTMETQYF
NA TRBJ1-6 TRBV28 many TGTGCCAGCAGTCGAATAGATAATTCACCCCTCCACTTT CASSRIDNSPLHF
TRBD2 TRBJ2-3 TRBV4-2 NA TGTGCCAGCAGCCTTGCAGGGACTAGCGGCCAGGGGACAGATACGCAGTATTTT CASSLAGTSGQGTDTQYF
TRBD2 TRBJ2-3 TRBV24-1 NA TGTGCCACCAGTGATTTGTCCCCTAGCGGGACCAGCACAGATACGCAGTATTTT CATSDLSPSGTSTDTQYF
TRBD1 TRBJ2-7 TRBV30 NA TGTGCCTGGAGTCCATGGCTGGGGACAGGGAACGAGCAGTACTTC CAWSPWLGTGNEQYF
NA TRBJ1-1 TRBV7-9 NA TGTGCCAGCAGCTTAGCTCTCCCCAGGCGAGACACTGAAGCTTTCTTT CASSLALPRRDTEAFF
TRBD1 TRBJ2-5 TRBV19 NA TGTGCCAGTAGTATAGAGGGACAGGGGTATGAGACCCAGTACTTC CASSIEGQGYETQYF
TRBD1 TRBJ2-2 TRBV7-9 NA TGTGCCAGCAGCCCCGGGACAGGACCTACCGGGGAGCTGTTTTTT CASSPGTGPTGELFF
NA TRBJ1-5 TRBV12-3/TRBV12-4 NA TGTGCCAGCAGTTTTAATAGCAATCAGCCCCAGCATTTT CASSFNSNQPQHF
NA TRBJ2-2 TRBV27 many TGTGCCAGCAGTTTTGGGAGGACCGGGGAGCTGTTTTTT CASSFGRTGELFF
TRBD2 TRBJ2-7 TRBV9 NA TGTGCCAGCAGCGTAGGGAGCGGGACCTACGAGCAGTACTTC CASSVGSGTYEQYF
TRBD1 TRBJ2-7 TRBV12-3/TRBV12-4 NA TGTGCCAGCAGCCCGGGACAGGGTTACGAGCAGTACTTC CASSPGQGYEQYF
TRBD2 TRBJ2-5 TRBV5-5 few TGTGCCAGCAGCGTCATAGCGGGTCGTGGGGAGACCCAGTACTTC CASSVIAGRGETQYF
NA TRBJ2-3 TRBV6-5 NA TGTGCCAGCAGTCCGAGAGATACGCAGTATTTT CASSPRDTQYF
NA TRBJ2-1 TRBV11-3 NA TGTGCCAGCAGCTCCAGGGATATGTCCTCCTACAATGAGCAGTTCTTC CASSSRDMSSYNEQFF
NA TRBJ1-1 TRBV21-1 NA TGTGCCAGCAGCATCCGGCCCGGACTGGGGGAAGCTTTCTTT CASSIRPGLGEAFF
NA TRBJ2-1 TRBV25-1 NA TGTGCCAGTCACAGCAGCGGCAGCTCCTACAATGAGCAGTTCTTC CASHSSGSSYNEQFF
NA TRBJ1-2 TRBV30 NA TGTGCCTGGAGGATAAGGGGAACTAACTATGGCTACACCTTC CAWRIRGTNYGYTF
TRBD1 TRBJ1-5 TRBV7-3 NA TGTGCCAGCAGCATTAGCACACTGGGGAGGGGGACAGGGACCAATCAGCCCCAGCATTTT CASSISTLGRGTGTNQPQHF
NA TRBJ2-1 TRBV7-2 NA TGTGCCAGCAGTCAAAGCGCTAGCTCCTACAATGAGCAGTTCTTC CASSQSASSYNEQFF
TRBD2 TRBJ2-1 TRBV15 NA TGTGCCACCAGCAGAGATTGGACTAGCGGGTTTGTCTACAATGAGCAGTTCTTC CATSRDWTSGFVYNEQFF
TRBD2 TRBJ2-1 TRBV4-3 NA TGCGCCAGCAGCCAAGTGGGACTAGCGGGAAATGAGCAGTTCTTC CASSQVGLAGNEQFF
TRBD1 TRBJ2-6 TRBV19 NA TGTGCCAGTAGTATCGGACAGGGAATTTCCTCTGGGGCCAACGTCCTGACTTTC CASSIGQGISSGANVLTF
NA TRBJ1-5 TRBV23-1 few TGCGCCAGCAGTCAGTCACCAGGGAATCAGCCCCAGCATTTT CASSQSPGNQPQHF
NA TRBJ2-7 TRBV30 NA TGTGCCTGGAGTGGCGGTTCTCCTTACGAGCAGTACTTC CAWSGGSPYEQYF
TRBD1 TRBJ1-2 TRBV20-1 NA TGCAGTGCTAGTCGGCAGGGGGACTATGGCTACACCTTC CSASRQGDYGYTF
NA TRBJ1-1 TRBV5-6 NA TGTGCCAGCACCGACCTCCGGGACATCCGGGTTAACACTGAAGCTTTCTTT CASTDLRDIRVNTEAFF
TRBD1 TRBJ1-4 TRBV20-1 NA TGCGGGACAGAGACTAATGAAAAACTGTTTTTT CGTETNEKLFF
NA TRBJ1-2 TRBV21-1 NA TGTGCCAGCAGCCAAAGGACAGGGTCTAACTATGGCTACACCTTC CASSQRTGSNYGYTF
NA TRBJ2-2 TRBV19 NA TGTGCCAGTAGTCAGAGAGGGGGAATTGGCGGGGAGCTGTTTTTT CASSQRGGIGGELFF
NA TRBJ2-2 TRBV11-2 NA TGTGCCAGCAGCCTATCGTCGGTCAAACTCCTAACCGGGGAGCTGTTTTTT CASSLSSVKLLTGELFF
NA TRBJ2-1 TRBV27 NA TGTGCCACGCGATATAGGACTGTGGAAAACGGTGAGCAGTTCTTC CATRYRTVENGEQFF
TRBD1 TRBJ2-7 TRBV29-1 NA TGCAGCGCCCTGACAGGGTCGTACTCCTACGAGCAGTACTTC CSALTGSYSYEQYF
NA TRBJ2-1 TRBV4-3 NA TGCGCCAGCAGCTCACGATTCCGGAGCTCCTACAATGAGCAGTTCTTC CASSSRFRSSYNEQFF
NA TRBJ2-2 TRBV2 NA TGTGCCAGCAGTGTTATCCTCAACACCGGGGAGCTGTTTTTT CASSVILNTGELFF
NA TRBJ1-1 TRBV18 NA TGTGCCAGCACCTTTGCCAGGAACACTGAAGCTTTCTTT CASTFARNTEAFF
NA TRBJ1-2 TRBV6-5 NA TGTGCCAGCAGAGTACAGGGTTTAGGGGGCTACACCTTC CASRVQGLGGYTF
TRBD1 TRBJ2-3 TRBV5-1 NA TGCGCCAGCAGCCCTCGCCGGGACAGGGTAACAGATACGCAGTATTTT CASSPRRDRVTDTQYF
NA TRBJ1-6 TRBV28 NA TGTGCCAGCAGTTTCGACAGAGGCTCCTATAATTCACCCCTCCACTTT CASSFDRGSYNSPLHF
NA TRBJ2-1 TRBV18 NA TGTGCCAGCTCAACCAGTTCGGGAAGCTCCTACAATGAGCAGTTCTTC CASSTSSGSSYNEQFF
NA TRBJ1-6 TRBV9 NA TGTGCCAGCAGCGTAGGAGAGGGTTTCAGCTCCTATAATTCACCCCTCCACTTT CASSVGEGFSSYNSPLHF
TRBD1 TRBJ1-2 TRBV19 NA TGTGCCAGTAGTATTGGGACAGGCTCTTATGGCTACACCTTC CASSIGTGSYGYTF
NA TRBJ2-1 TRBV6-2/TRBV6-3 NA TGTGCCAGCAGTTACGGCCAGAACAATGAGCAGTTCTTC CASSYGQNNEQFF
TRBD2 TRBJ2-7 TRBV9 NA TGTGCCAGCAGCGTCCTCGACCTAGCGGGAGCCGAGCAGTACTTC CASSVLDLAGAEQYF
NA TRBJ2-1 TRBV7-2 few TGTGCCAGCAGTCCTACCCAGGGCGGAGACAATGAGCAGTTCTTC CASSPTQGGDNEQFF
TRBD2 TRBJ2-3 TRBV5-4 NA TGTGCCAGCCGTAGCGGGACAAGGTCAGATACGCAGTATTTT CASRSGTRSDTQYF
NA TRBJ2-7 TRBV4-3 NA TGCGCCAGCAGCCAAGAAAGGCTAGCGCTCTCCTACGAGCAGTACTTC CASSQERLALSYEQYF
TRBD1 TRBJ1-3 TRBV4-1 NA TGCGCCAGCAGCCGCCGGGACAGGGGTTTCTCTGGAAACACCATATATTTT CASSRRDRGFSGNTIYF